Listed below are T cell receptor beta chains from one sample, sequenced in a study of cytomegalovirus exposure and HLA in healthy donors. Profiled with immunoSEQ multiplex PCR; TCRdb holds only in-frame clones, not every one. The sample includes about 170,000 clones, roughly 80% of them seen just once. The specimen was PBMCs. The origin of the receptors is a woman between 18 and 30 years old in good health and CMV-seronegative. Each CDR3 is given with its conserved first and last residue. Each record gives: clone size, V gene, D gene, J gene, CDR3 DNA, CDR3 protein. A D gene is named only where the DNA matches it firmly. Size values are once, few and many counts, or a class for expanded clones, and some rows have none.

-	TRBV28	-	TRBJ2-1	TGTGCCAGCAGTAAACAGGGCGGGGGTTACAATGAGCAGTTCTTC	CASSKQGGGYNEQFF
-	TRBV27	-	TRBJ2-1	TGTGCCAGCAGTTCGATTCCGAGCTCCTACAATGAGCAGTTCTTC	CASSSIPSSYNEQFF
once	TRBV6-4	-	TRBJ2-3	TGTGCCAGCAGTGACTCGATTTTAGGAGGGGGCACAGATACGCAGTATTTT	CASSDSILGGGTDTQYF
-	TRBV13	TRBD2	TRBJ2-1	TGTGCCAGCAGCTTTGTCGGGAGGGCCACTGACGATGAGCAGTTCTTC	CASSFVGRATDDEQFF
once	TRBV27	TRBD1	TRBJ2-7	TGTGCCAGCAGACCGGGACAGGCCCCCTACGAGCAGTACTTC	CASRPGQAPYEQYF
-	TRBV4-2	-	TRBJ1-1	TGTGCCAGCAGCCAGGGGCAGTCCACTGAAGCTTTCTTT	CASSQGQSTEAFF
-	TRBV11-2	-	TRBJ2-1	TGTGCCAGCAGCTCGCAGGTCAACTCCTACAATGAGCAGTTCTTC	CASSSQVNSYNEQFF
-	TRBV30	-	TRBJ1-2	TGTGCCTGGAGTGTACGTCCGGAGGCTAACTATGGCTACACCTTC	CAWSVRPEANYGYTF
-	TRBV5-1	TRBD2	TRBJ2-1	TGCGCCAGCAGCTTGGTTTCCCTAGCGGGTACCCTTGTGGAGCAGTTCTTC	CASSLVSLAGTLVEQFF
once	TRBV28	TRBD1	TRBJ1-2	TGTGCCAGCAGGGGACAGCACTACTATGGCTACACCTTC	CASRGQHYYGYTF
-	TRBV6-1	TRBD2	TRBJ2-3	TGTGCCAGCCAACTAGCGGGAACAGATACGCAGTATTTT	CASQLAGTDTQYF
-	TRBV28	-	TRBJ2-6	TGTGCCAGCAGTCAGGCGTCCAACGTCCTGACTTTC	CASSQASNVLTF
few	TRBV15	-	TRBJ2-7	TGTGCCACCGGGATGACGACTAGTTCTTTCTACGAGCAGTACTTC	CATGMTTSSFYEQYF
-	TRBV30	-	TRBJ2-1	TGTGCCTGGAGCCAAGACACAGGCGATGAGCAGTTCTTC	CAWSQDTGDEQFF
-	TRBV5-6	TRBD1	TRBJ1-1	TGTGCCAGCAGCCGGGGACAGACCTTGAACACTGAAGCTTTCTTT	CASSRGQTLNTEAFF
few	TRBV27	TRBD2	TRBJ2-7	TGTGCCAGCAGTTTGGCGGGAGTAGCTTACGAGCAGTACTTC	CASSLAGVAYEQYF
once	TRBV27	-	TRBJ1-5	TGTGCCAGCAGCCATGGCGCGGGGGGCTTAAATCAGCCCCAGCATTTT	CASSHGAGGLNQPQHF
-	TRBV2	TRBD2	TRBJ2-1	TGTGCCAGCAGTGAAGTGTCTAGCGGGAGGTACAATGAGCAGTTCTTC	CASSEVSSGRYNEQFF
once	TRBV28	TRBD1	TRBJ1-2	TGTGCCAGCAGAAGACAGGGGGCTAACTATGGCTACACCTTC	CASRRQGANYGYTF
once	TRBV6-6	TRBD1	TRBJ1-4	TGTGCCAGCAGGGGGACAGCGGTTAATGAAAAACTGTTTTTT	CASRGTAVNEKLFF
few	TRBV4-3	-	TRBJ1-1	TGCGCCAGCAGCCAGGACATACGGGCACCTTCTGAAAACACTGAAGCTTTCTTT	CASSQDIRAPSENTEAFF
-	TRBV2	TRBD2	TRBJ2-7	TGTGCCAGCACGCGGACTCGTGAGGGACTAGCGGGAGAGAGGGGTTTTTACGAGCAGTACTTC	CASTRTREGLAGERGFYEQYF
-	TRBV5-1	-	TRBJ2-1	TGCGCCAGCAACCCCACGGGGAACCCGGGCAATGAGCAGTTCTTC	CASNPTGNPGNEQFF
-	TRBV6-5	TRBD2	TRBJ2-7	TGTGCCAGCAGATCCGGGACTAGCGCCTACGAGCAGTACTTC	CASRSGTSAYEQYF
-	TRBV25-1	-	TRBJ1-1	TGTGCCAGCAGTGCACAGGGAAGGAACACTGAAGCTTTCTTT	CASSAQGRNTEAFF
-	TRBV5-1	TRBD2	TRBJ2-2	TGCGCCAGCAGCGCTGGACTAGCGACCGGGGAGCTGTTTTTT	CASSAGLATGELFF
-	TRBV4-1	-	TRBJ1-1	TGCGCCAGCAGCCCGGGGAGGGGAGGGTTTGGCACTGAAGCTTTCTTT	CASSPGRGGFGTEAFF
-	TRBV19	-	TRBJ1-5	TGTGCCAGTAGTATCGGTCCAGGCGAATATGGCCAGCCCCAGCATTTT	CASSIGPGEYGQPQHF
medium-sized	TRBV18	TRBD1	TRBJ1-1	TGTGCCAGCTCAGACAGGGGCCGTAACACTGAAGCTTTCTTT	CASSDRGRNTEAFF
-	TRBV6-5	TRBD1	TRBJ2-1	TGTGCCAGCAGTTACGAAACCGGGACAGGGACTCTTTCGCAGTTCTTC	CASSYETGTGTLSQFF
-	TRBV28	TRBD1	TRBJ1-5	TGTGCCAGCAGCCGGAGGGGGACAGCACTTAGCAATCAGCCCCAGCATTTT	CASSRRGTALSNQPQHF
-	TRBV19	-	TRBJ1-1	TGTGCCAGTAGCCTTAACACTGAAGCTTTCTTT	CASSLNTEAFF
-	TRBV29-1	-	TRBJ2-7	TGCAGCGTTGCGGACAGCTCCTACGAGCAGTACTTC	CSVADSSYEQYF
-	TRBV6-5	TRBD1	TRBJ1-1	TGTGCCGTATACCAATCAGGGGGGACTGAAGCTTTCTTT	CAVYQSGGTEAFF
-	TRBV18	TRBD2	TRBJ2-7	TGTGCCAGCTCGCCCGGGACTAGCGGGAGGGAAGAGCAGTACTTC	CASSPGTSGREEQYF
-	TRBV6-4	-	TRBJ2-2	TGTGCCAGCAGTGACTCGGAGGCTAACACCGGGGAGCTGTTTTTT	CASSDSEANTGELFF
-	TRBV7-2	TRBD2	TRBJ2-1	TGTGCCAGCAGCAAAAGGAGCGGGAGCTACAATGAGCAGTTCTTC	CASSKRSGSYNEQFF
-	TRBV28	-	TRBJ1-2	TGTGCCAGCAGTTTGACGTTGGTCTTTAGAGGGCATGAAGGCTACACCTTC	CASSLTLVFRGHEGYTF
-	TRBV18	TRBD1	TRBJ1-5	TGTGCCAGCTCACTAACAGGGGGCGAAAATCAGCCCCAGCATTTT	CASSLTGGENQPQHF
once	TRBV27	-	TRBJ1-4	TGTGCCAGCAGCCCAACCGGACAAGGCAGCGAAAAACTGTTTTTT	CASSPTGQGSEKLFF
-	TRBV6-1	-	TRBJ1-4	TGTGCCAGCAGTGTCAGGCAACAGGCAACTAATGAAAAACTGTTTTTT	CASSVRQQATNEKLFF
-	TRBV5-1	TRBD1	TRBJ1-2	TGCGCCAGCAGCCCGGAGGGGACAGGAAAATCCACCTTC	CASSPEGTGKSTF
few	TRBV7-9	TRBD1	TRBJ1-2	TGTGCCAGCAGTCCGACCAAGGGCAGGGGGCTTCCTGGCTACACCTTC	CASSPTKGRGLPGYTF
-	TRBV19	TRBD1	TRBJ2-7	TGTGCCAGTAGTCCGGGACAGCATTCCTACGAGCAGTACTTC	CASSPGQHSYEQYF
-	TRBV28	-	TRBJ2-7	TGTGCCAGCAGTTCCCCCAGGGCCCACGAGCAGTACTTC	CASSSPRAHEQYF
-	TRBV4-3	-	TRBJ2-2	TGCGCCAGCAGCCAAAGTACTAACACCGGGGAGCTGTTTTTT	CASSQSTNTGELFF